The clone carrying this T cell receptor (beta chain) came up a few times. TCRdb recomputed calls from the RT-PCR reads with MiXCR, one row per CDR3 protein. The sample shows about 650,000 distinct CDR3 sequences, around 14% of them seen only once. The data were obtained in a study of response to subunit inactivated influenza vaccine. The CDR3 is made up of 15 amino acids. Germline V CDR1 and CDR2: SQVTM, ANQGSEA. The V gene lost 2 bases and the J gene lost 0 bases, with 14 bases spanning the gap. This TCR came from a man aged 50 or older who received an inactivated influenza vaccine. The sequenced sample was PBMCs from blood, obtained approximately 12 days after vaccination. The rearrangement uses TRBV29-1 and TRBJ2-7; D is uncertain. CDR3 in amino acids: CSVENLGESSYEQYF. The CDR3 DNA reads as TGCAGCGTTGAAAATCTCGGCGAGAGCTCCTACGAGCAGTACTTC.